Listed below are T cell receptor beta chains from one sample, sequenced in a study of regulatory T cells in long-lasting Graves disease. In TCRdb, the multiplex PCR reads were re-called with MiXCR into one record per CDR3 protein. The top ten clones hold roughly 13% of a sample with 400,000 to 500,000 distinct CDR3 sequences, around a fifth of them seen once. Sample: peripheral blood mononuclear cells (PBMCs), taken when the disease was refractory, from a patient treated with antithyroid drugs. Receptors were obtained from a female donor with Graves disease. Both conserved end residues are part of each CDR3. The D gene is left open where the match is weak. For some rows the clone size is stated as once, few or many, or as a class when expanded; others skip it.

length | size | D | J | V | CDR3 | DNA
13 | many | NA | TRBJ2-6 | TRBV30 | CAWSTTGANVLTF | TGTGCCTGGAGCACTACTGGGGCCAACGTCCTGACTTTC
14 | many | TRBD1 | TRBJ1-4 | TRBV12-3/TRBV12-4 | CASSWGQGREKLFF | TGTGCCAGCAGTTGGGGACAGGGGCGGGAAAAACTGTTTTTT
14 | NA | NA | TRBJ2-7 | TRBV24-1 | CATSDWSPPYEQYF | TGTGCCACCAGTGATTGGAGCCCTCCTTACGAGCAGTACTTC
15 | many | NA | TRBJ2-5 | TRBV9 | CASSVTYGQGGTQYF | TGTGCCAGCAGCGTGACCTATGGGCAGGGGGGGACCCAGTACTTC
12 | many | NA | TRBJ2-7 | TRBV3-1 | CASSESSYEQYF | TGTGCCAGCAGTGAAAGCTCCTACGAGCAGTACTTC
13 | many | NA | TRBJ1-2 | TRBV29-1 | CSVGFQGGYGYTF | TGCAGCGTTGGATTCCAGGGAGGCTATGGCTACACCTTC
14 | many | NA | TRBJ2-5 | TRBV5-6 | CASSRPRDQETQYF | TGTGCCAGCAGTCGACCTAGGGATCAAGAGACCCAGTACTTC
14 | many | NA | TRBJ1-6 | TRBV2 | CATDRSSYNSPLHF | TGTGCCACCGACAGGAGCTCCTATAATTCACCCCTCCACTTT
16 | few | NA | TRBJ2-5 | TRBV5-4 | CASSSGQMGGQETQYF | TGTGCCAGCAGCTCCGGACAGATGGGGGGCCAAGAGACCCAGTACTTC
13 | many | NA | TRBJ2-5 | TRBV5-4 | CASSSIAAETQYF | TGTGCCAGCAGCTCAATAGCGGCGGAGACCCAGTACTTC
15 | NA | TRBD2 | TRBJ2-3 | TRBV28 | CASSRTSGSMDTQYF | TGTGCCAGCAGTCGGACTAGCGGGAGTATGGATACGCAGTATTTT
12 | many | NA | TRBJ1-5 | TRBV28 | CASSLRDQPQHF | TGTGCCAGCAGTTTAAGGGATCAGCCCCAGCATTTT
20 | many | TRBD1 | TRBJ1-1 | TRBV6-1 | CASSDRDRGSILPVNTEAFF | TGTGCCAGCAGTGATAGGGACAGGGGTTCTATCTTGCCTGTGAACACTGAAGCTTTCTTT
13 | NA | TRBD2 | TRBJ2-7 | TRBV20-1 | CSSRRDYLGEQYF | TGCAGTTCAAGGCGGGACTACCTCGGCGAGCAGTACTTC
13 | many | NA | TRBJ1-1 | TRBV27 | CASTRRGGTEAFF | TGTGCCAGCACCCGCCGCGGAGGTACTGAAGCTTTCTTT
14 | many | NA | TRBJ2-4 | TRBV12-3/TRBV12-4 | CASSSLGRKNIQYF | TGTGCCAGCAGTTCCTTAGGCAGGAAAAACATTCAGTACTTC
12 | NA | NA | TRBJ2-3 | TRBV27 | CASMDNGGTQYF | TGTGCCAGCATGGACAATGGGGGTACGCAGTATTTT
12 | many | NA | TRBJ2-7 | TRBV28 | CASSLGENEQYF | TGTGCCAGCAGTTTGGGAGAAAACGAGCAGTACTTC
14 | NA | TRBD2 | TRBJ2-1 | TRBV2 | CATTSLAGGNEQFF | TGTGCCACCACCTCACTAGCGGGAGGGAATGAGCAGTTCTTC
15 | many | NA | TRBJ1-6 | TRBV12-3/TRBV12-4 | CASSGTRPGGVPLHF | TGTGCCAGCAGTGGTACACGGCCAGGCGGAGTCCCCCTCCACTTT
11 | few | NA | TRBJ2-5 | TRBV5-8 | CASSFLKTQYF | TGTGCCAGCAGCTTTTTAAAGACCCAGTACTTC
14 | NA | NA | TRBJ2-1 | TRBV6-4 | CASSYKGGKNEQFF | TGTGCCAGCAGTTACAAAGGGGGAAAAAATGAGCAGTTCTTC
16 | NA | NA | TRBJ2-6 | TRBV9 | CASSIRGVTGANVLTF | TGTGCCAGCAGCATCAGGGGAGTAACTGGGGCCAACGTCCTGACTTTC
15 | NA | NA | TRBJ1-1 | TRBV7-9 | CASSLVRTVNTEAFF | TGTGCCAGCAGCTTAGTAAGGACGGTCAACACTGAAGCTTTCTTT
18 | many | TRBD1 | TRBJ1-6 | TRBV2 | CASRGDRGRVGYNSPLHF | TGTGCCAGCAGAGGGGACAGGGGGCGCGTTGGGTATAATTCACCCCTCCACTTT
14 | medium-sized | NA | TRBJ1-2 | TRBV28 | CASSFRILDYGYTF | TGTGCCAGCAGTTTCCGGATTCTGGACTATGGCTACACCTTC
16 | few | TRBD1 | TRBJ2-2 | TRBV5-1 | CASSLLRTGVTGELFF | TGCGCCAGCAGCTTGTTGCGGACAGGGGTCACCGGGGAGCTGTTTTTT
13 | many | NA | TRBJ1-1 | TRBV7-3 | CASSSGDFAEAFF | TGTGCCAGCAGCTCGGGGGATTTCGCTGAAGCTTTCTTT
14 | NA | TRBD1 | TRBJ1-6 | TRBV20-1 | CSAPPGQGVSPLHF | TGCAGTGCCCCCCCGGGACAGGGGGTTTCACCCCTCCACTTT
15 | many | NA | TRBJ1-5 | TRBV2 | CASSEAVGMNQPQHF | TGTGCCAGCAGTGAAGCCGTAGGGATGAATCAGCCCCAGCATTTT
13 | NA | NA | TRBJ2-3 | TRBV15 | CATSRSSTDTQYF | TGTGCCACCAGCAGATCGAGCACAGATACGCAGTATTTT
17 | many | NA | TRBJ2-5 | TRBV27 | CASSLGAGVGSKGTQYF | TGTGCCAGCAGTTTGGGGGCGGGAGTCGGGTCTAAAGGGACCCAGTACTTC
16 | many | TRBD2 | TRBJ2-7 | TRBV6-1 | CASPAEREAGSFEQYF | TGTGCCAGCCCGGCGGAGCGGGAGGCAGGGTCCTTCGAGCAGTACTTC
15 | many | NA | TRBJ2-7 | TRBV12-3/TRBV12-4 | CASSLFSDGTYEQYF | TGTGCCAGCAGTTTGTTTAGCGACGGGACCTACGAGCAGTACTTC
16 | many | TRBD2 | TRBJ2-7 | TRBV6-5 | CASSYSTAGARNEQYF | TGTGCCAGCAGTTACTCCACAGCGGGAGCCCGAAACGAGCAGTACTTC
14 | many | NA | TRBJ1-2 | TRBV6-1 | CASKGTSGNYGYTF | TGTGCCAGCAAGGGGACGTCGGGAAACTATGGCTACACCTTC
15 | many | NA | TRBJ1-2 | TRBV6-1 | CASSEGQGPNYGYTF | TGTGCCAGCAGTGAAGGGCAGGGACCTAACTATGGCTACACCTTC
17 | NA | TRBD2 | TRBJ2-5 | TRBV5-1 | CASSLEVGGPTQETQYF | TGCGCCAGCAGCTTGGAGGTGGGAGGGCCAACACAAGAGACCCAGTACTTC
14 | NA | NA | TRBJ1-2 | TRBV19 | CASRGTSRNYGYTF | TGTGCCAGCCGCGGGACCTCCCGCAACTATGGCTACACCTTC
13 | many | NA | TRBJ1-1 | TRBV12-3/TRBV12-4 | CASSRDQNTEAFF | TGTGCCAGCAGTCGGGACCAGAACACTGAAGCTTTCTTT
15 | NA | TRBD2 | TRBJ2-5 | TRBV9 | CASSSLAGAGGTQYF | TGTGCCAGCAGCTCCTTAGCGGGAGCAGGAGGGACCCAGTACTTC
15 | NA | NA | TRBJ2-2 | TRBV7-3 | CASSLTGVNTGGLFF | TGTGCCAGCAGCTTAACCGGGGTGAACACCGGGGGGCTGTTTTTT
17 | NA | TRBD2 | TRBJ2-1 | TRBV6-9 | CASSFSLSGRAGNEQFF | TGTGCCAGCAGTTTCTCGCTTAGCGGGAGGGCGGGCAATGAGCAGTTCTTC
12 | many | TRBD1 | TRBJ1-1 | TRBV3-1 | CASSGQITEAFF | TGTGCCAGCTCGGGACAGATCACTGAAGCTTTCTTT
16 | NA | TRBD2 | TRBJ2-1 | TRBV28 | CASSSRTSGRDSEQFF | TGTGCCAGCAGTTCCAGGACTAGCGGGAGGGATAGTGAGCAGTTCTTC
12 | many | NA | TRBJ2-5 | TRBV20-1 | CSARTDQETQYF | TGCAGTGCTCGGACAGATCAAGAGACCCAGTACTTC
14 | many | NA | TRBJ1-5 | TRBV28 | CASSVGTGNQPQHF | TGCGCCAGCAGCGTCGGGACGGGGAATCAGCCCCAGCATTTT
15 | many | TRBD2 | TRBJ2-7 | TRBV6-5 | CASSYGLAESYEQYF | TGTGCCAGCAGTTACGGACTAGCGGAGTCCTACGAGCAGTACTTC
13 | few | NA | TRBJ1-1 | TRBV9 | CASSVGKGTEAFF | TGTGCCAGCAGCGTAGGTAAGGGGACTGAAGCTTTCTTT
15 | NA | TRBD1 | TRBJ2-3 | TRBV5-1 | CASSIQGERTDTQYF | TGCGCCAGCAGCATACAGGGGGAGCGGACAGATACGCAGTATTTT
15 | many | NA | TRBJ2-2 | TRBV11-2 | CASSLVGTHTGELFF | TGTGCCAGCAGCTTAGTCGGGACACACACCGGGGAGCTGTTTTTT
13 | NA | TRBD1 | TRBJ2-7 | TRBV28 | CASTWTGGNEQYF | TGTGCCAGCACCTGGACAGGGGGTAACGAGCAGTACTTC
13 | many | TRBD2 | TRBJ2-7 | TRBV7-2 | CASSQQLAGEQYF | TGTGCCAGCAGCCAGCAACTAGCGGGCGAGCAGTACTTC